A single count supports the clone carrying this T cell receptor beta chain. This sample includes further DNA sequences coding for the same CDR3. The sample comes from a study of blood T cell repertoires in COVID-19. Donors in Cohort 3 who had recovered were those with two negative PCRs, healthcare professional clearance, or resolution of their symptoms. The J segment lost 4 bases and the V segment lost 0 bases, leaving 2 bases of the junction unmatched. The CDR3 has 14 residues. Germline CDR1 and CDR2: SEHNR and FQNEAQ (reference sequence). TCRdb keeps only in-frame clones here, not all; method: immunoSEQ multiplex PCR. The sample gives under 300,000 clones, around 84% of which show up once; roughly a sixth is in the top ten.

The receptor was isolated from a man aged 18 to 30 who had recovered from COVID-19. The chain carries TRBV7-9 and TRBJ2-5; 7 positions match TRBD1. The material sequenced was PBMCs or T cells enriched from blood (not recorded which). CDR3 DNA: TGTGCCAGCAGCTTAGCAGGGGGCGCAGAGACCCAGTACTTC. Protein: CASSLAGGAETQYF.